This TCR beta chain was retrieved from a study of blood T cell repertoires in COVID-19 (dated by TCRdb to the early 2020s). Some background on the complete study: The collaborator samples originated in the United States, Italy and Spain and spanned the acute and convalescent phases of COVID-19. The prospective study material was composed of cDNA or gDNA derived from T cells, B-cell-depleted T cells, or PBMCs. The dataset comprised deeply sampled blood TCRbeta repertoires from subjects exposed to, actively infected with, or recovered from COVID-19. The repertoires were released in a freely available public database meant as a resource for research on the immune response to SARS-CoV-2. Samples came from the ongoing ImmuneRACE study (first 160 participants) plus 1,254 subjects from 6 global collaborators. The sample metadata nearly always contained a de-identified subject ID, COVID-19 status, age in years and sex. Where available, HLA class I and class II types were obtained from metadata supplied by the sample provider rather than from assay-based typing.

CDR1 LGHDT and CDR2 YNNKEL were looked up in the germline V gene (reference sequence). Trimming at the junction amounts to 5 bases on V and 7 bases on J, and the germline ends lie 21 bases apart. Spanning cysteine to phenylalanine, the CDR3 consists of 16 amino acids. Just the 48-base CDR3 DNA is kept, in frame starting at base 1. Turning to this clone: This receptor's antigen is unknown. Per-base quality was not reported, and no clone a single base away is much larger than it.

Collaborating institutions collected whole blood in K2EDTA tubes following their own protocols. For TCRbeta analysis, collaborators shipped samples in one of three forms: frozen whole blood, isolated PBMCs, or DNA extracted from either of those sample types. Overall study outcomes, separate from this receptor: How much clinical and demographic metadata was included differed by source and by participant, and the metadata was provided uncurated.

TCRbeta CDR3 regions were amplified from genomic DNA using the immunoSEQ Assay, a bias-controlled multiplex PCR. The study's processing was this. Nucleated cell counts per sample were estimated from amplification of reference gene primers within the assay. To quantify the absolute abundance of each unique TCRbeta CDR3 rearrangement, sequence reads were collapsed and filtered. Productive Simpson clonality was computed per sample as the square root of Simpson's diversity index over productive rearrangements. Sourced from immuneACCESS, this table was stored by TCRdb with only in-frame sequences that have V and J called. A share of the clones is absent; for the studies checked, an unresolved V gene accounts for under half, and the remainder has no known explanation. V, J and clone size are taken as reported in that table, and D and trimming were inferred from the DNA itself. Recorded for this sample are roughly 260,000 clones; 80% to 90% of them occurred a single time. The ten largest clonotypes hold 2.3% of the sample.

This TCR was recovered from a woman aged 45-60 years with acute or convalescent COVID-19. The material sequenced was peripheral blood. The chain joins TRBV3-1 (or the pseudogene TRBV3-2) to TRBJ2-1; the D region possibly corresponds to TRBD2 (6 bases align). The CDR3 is CASSAGPGLLWNEQFF. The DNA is TGTGCCAGCAGCGCAGGACCGGGACTCCTTTGGAATGAGCAGTTCTTC.